This T cell receptor (beta chain) emerged from a study of blood T cells in healthy people across ages. CDR1 and CDR2 (germline): SGHAT, FQNNGV. The CDR3 spans 12 residues. About this clonotype itself: Its antigen is not identified. A much larger clone lies one base from this, so it may be a read error.

Sample-barcoded 5' priming and a J-beta primer mix drove a second PCR of about 6 to 12 cycles. Researchers report that a template-switch adaptor with 12 random nucleotides tagged each cDNA molecule. TCRdb passed the 5' RACE reads through MiXCR, listing each CDR3 protein once. The table has around 1,000,000 distinct CDR3 sequences, roughly two fifths seen once. Regarding the study as a whole: Comparison with aged donors showed that long-lived donors had more naive CD4+ cells and higher diversity. Those diversity estimates obtained from one million T cells were thought to be underestimates.

This sequence originates from a man between 18 and 29 years old in good health. This rearrangement joins TRBV11-2 to TRBJ2-5, with D hard to call. The J call may be faulty, since TRBJ2-1 better matches the DNA end. The sample taken for sequencing was blood. The CDR3 bases are TGTGCCAGCAGCAGATGGCAAGAGACCCAGTTCTTC. Protein sequence: CASSRWQETQFF.